This T cell receptor (beta chain) was observed in a study of blood T cell repertoires in COVID-19 (dated by TCRdb to 2018 to 2020). Study-level background: Samples from collaborators originated in the United States, Italy and Spain and spanned both the acute and convalescent phases of COVID-19. The prospective study material was composed of cDNA or gDNA derived from T cells, B-cell-depleted T cells, or PBMCs. Deeply sampled blood TCRbeta repertoires from subjects exposed to, actively infected with, or recovered from COVID-19 were included in the dataset. A freely available public database, intended as a resource for researchers studying the immune response to SARS-CoV-2, is where the repertoires were released. The samples were drawn from the first 160 participants of the ongoing ImmuneRACE study and from about 1,200 subjects provided by 6 global collaborators. Nearly every sample came with metadata listing a de-identified subject ID, COVID-19 status, age in years and sex. HLA class I and class II types, where available, came from metadata supplied by the sample provider rather than from assay-based typing. What the research found in general, with its limitations: The amount of clinical and demographic metadata varied by source and participant and was provided uncurated.

In Seattle, one collaborating source enrolled patients while the infection was active and tracked those patients longitudinally over the course of disease. Collaborating institutions collected whole blood in K2EDTA tubes following their own protocols. Collaborator samples were shipped for TCRbeta analysis as frozen whole blood, isolated PBMCs, or DNA extracted from either sample type. Details on this clone: Its antigen target is currently unknown. One base away there is no much larger clone; base qualities are not given.

TCRbeta CDR3 regions were amplified from genomic DNA by means of the immunoSEQ Assay, a bias-controlled multiplex PCR. Turning to the authors' computational methods: The number of nucleated cells in each sample was estimated by amplification of reference gene primers within the assay. Sequence reads were collapsed and filtered to measure the absolute abundance of every unique TCRbeta CDR3 rearrangement. For each sample, productive Simpson clonality was calculated as the square root of Simpson's diversity index across productive rearrangements. The table was pulled from immuneACCESS by TCRdb, which kept in-frame rearrangements only. Such tables lose some clones; where checked, under half of the loss comes from unresolved V genes, and the rest has no known cause. D and trimming come from the DNA, and the V and J calls and clone size come from that table. The sample yields under 300,000 clones; 80% to 95% were counted once. The top ten clones comprise about 0.8% of the sample.

This clonotype was obtained from a man younger than 40 with COVID-19, enrolled during active disease. Material for sequencing was peripheral blood.

Here the CDR3 is given as CSVQAGPGYTF. In nucleotides, the sequence is TGCAGCGTTCAAGCAGGTCCTGGCTACACCTTC. Recombination connected TRBV29-1 to TRBJ1-2; no D segment can be confidently identified. The V end loses 5 bases and the J end loses 7 bases, and a stretch of 11 bases separates them. The germline V gene encodes CDR1 SQVTM and CDR2 ANQGSEA. From the cysteine through the phenylalanine, the CDR3 covers 11 amino acids. The CDR3 DNA has 33 bases and is translated from base 1.